This T cell receptor (beta chain) is drawn from a study of blood T cell repertoires in COVID-19. Study-level information: Both acute and convalescent COVID-19 samples were obtained from the United States, Italy and Spain. T cells, B-cell-depleted T cells, or PBMCs supplied cDNA or gDNA.

This clone appeared a single time. Methods used by the authors: Nucleated cell counts were estimated from reference gene primer amplification. Libraries were prepared by immunoSEQ multiplex PCR; TCRdb keeps only in-frame clonotypes and omits some of them. V and J calls and clone size are as listed in that table; D and trimming were resolved from the DNA. Of about 130,000 clones listed, roughly three quarters are singletons. After removal of 8 bases from V and 4 bases from J, the junction contained 7 bases not matched to a gene. The CDR3 runs 14 residues. Germline CDR1 reads MNHEY; CDR2 reads SVGAGI. Sequencing used peripheral blood. V is TRBV6-5 and J is TRBJ1-2; 10 bases fit TRBD1. The sequence was obtained from a man at least 80 years old with acute or convalescent COVID-19. The chain's CDR3 is CASADRGRAYGYTF. DNA for the CDR3: TGTGCCAGCGCTGACAGGGGGCGAGCCTATGGCTACACCTTC.